The rows below give T cell receptor beta chains drawn from one sample of a study of blood T cell repertoires in COVID-19. Sequenced by immunoSEQ multiplex PCR; TCRdb stores in-frame clones only, minus some. The sample yields hundreds of thousands of clones, 83% seen once. Sequencing used PBMCs or T cells enriched from blood (not recorded which). These receptors came from a woman aged 40 to 50 who had been exposed to COVID-19. CDR3s include the opening cysteine and the closing phenylalanine or tryptophan. Fields, in order: clone size, V gene, J gene, D gene, CDR3 DNA, CDR3 protein. A D gene is named only where the DNA matches it firmly. The listing skips clone size in some rows; elsewhere it reads once, few, many or a size class.

clone size: .; V gene: TRBV6-5; J gene: TRBJ2-4; D gene: TRBD1; CDR3 DNA: TGTGCCAGCAGTCGGGGACAGGAACGCAAAAACATTCAGTACTTC; CDR3 protein: CASSRGQERKNIQYF
clone size: .; V gene: TRBV5-5; J gene: TRBJ2-1; D gene: TRBD2; CDR3 DNA: TGTGCCAGCAGCTTGTGGGGGGGAAGCGACAATGAGCAGTTCTTC; CDR3 protein: CASSLWGGSDNEQFF
clone size: .; V gene: TRBV7-3; J gene: TRBJ2-1; D gene: TRBD1; CDR3 DNA: TGTGCCAGCAGCTCCCGGACAGGGGGTAGCTACAATGAGCAGTTCTTC; CDR3 protein: CASSSRTGGSYNEQFF
clone size: .; V gene: TRBV7-3; J gene: TRBJ1-1; D gene: .; CDR3 DNA: TGTGCCAGCAGCCCCACTAGCGGGCGGGAAGCTTTCTTT; CDR3 protein: CASSPTSGREAFF
clone size: .; V gene: TRBV7-2; J gene: TRBJ1-3; D gene: TRBD1; CDR3 DNA: TGTGCCAGCAACGCCGGGACAGGAGGAAACACCATATATTTT; CDR3 protein: CASNAGTGGNTIYF
clone size: .; V gene: TRBV5-6; J gene: TRBJ2-2; D gene: TRBD1; CDR3 DNA: TGTGCCAGCAGCTCGACGGACAGGGCCACGAACACCGGGGAGCTGTTTTTT; CDR3 protein: CASSSTDRATNTGELFF
clone size: .; V gene: TRBV9; J gene: TRBJ2-5; D gene: TRBD1; CDR3 DNA: TGTGCCAGCAGCTTGCAGGGGGCGTTCGGAGAGACCCAGTACTTC; CDR3 protein: CASSLQGAFGETQYF
clone size: few; V gene: TRBV5-5; J gene: TRBJ1-5; D gene: TRBD1; CDR3 DNA: TGTGCCAGCAGTTGGGGACAGGGGGCGGGCAATCAGCCCCAGCATTTT; CDR3 protein: CASSWGQGAGNQPQHF
clone size: once; V gene: TRBV6-5; J gene: TRBJ2-5; D gene: .; CDR3 DNA: TGTGCCAGCAGTTACTCGCTAGGGGCCCAAGAGACCCAGTACTTC; CDR3 protein: CASSYSLGAQETQYF
clone size: few; V gene: TRBV4-2; J gene: TRBJ2-3; D gene: .; CDR3 DNA: TGTGCCAGCAGCCAAGAAAGTGGGGGGTCCACAGATACGCAGTATTTT; CDR3 protein: CASSQESGGSTDTQYF
clone size: few; V gene: TRBV18; J gene: TRBJ1-1; D gene: .; CDR3 DNA: TGTGCCAGCTCCGGTTCGGGGGGGGACACTGAAGCTTTCTTT; CDR3 protein: CASSGSGGDTEAFF
clone size: .; V gene: TRBV19; J gene: TRBJ1-2; D gene: TRBD1; CDR3 DNA: TGTGCCAGTAGTCCAGACACCGGGACAGGGGCTTTTCCCTATGGCTACACCTTC; CDR3 protein: CASSPDTGTGAFPYGYTF
clone size: .; V gene: TRBV27; J gene: TRBJ1-1; D gene: .; CDR3 DNA: TGTGCCAGCAGTTCAGGAACTGAAGCTTTCTTT; CDR3 protein: CASSSGTEAFF
clone size: .; V gene: TRBV7-2; J gene: TRBJ1-5; D gene: .; CDR3 DNA: TGTGCCAGCAGCTTAGATGGGCTTCAGCCCCAGCATTTT; CDR3 protein: CASSLDGLQPQHF
clone size: .; V gene: TRBV5-5; J gene: TRBJ2-5; D gene: TRBD2; CDR3 DNA: TGTGCCAGCACCCGGCTCGGGACTAGCGGGGGGGCCGTCGGAGAGACCCAGTACTTC; CDR3 protein: CASTRLGTSGGAVGETQYF
clone size: .; V gene: TRBV6-5; J gene: TRBJ2-5; D gene: .; CDR3 DNA: TGTGCCAGCAGTTACTCTGGTTCTTGGAGAGTGGAGACCCAGTACTTC; CDR3 protein: CASSYSGSWRVETQYF
clone size: .; V gene: TRBV5-1; J gene: TRBJ2-5; D gene: .; CDR3 DNA: TGCGCCAGCAGCTTGTACAGGGACGAGGAGACCCAGTACTTC; CDR3 protein: CASSLYRDEETQYF
clone size: .; V gene: TRBV5-5; J gene: TRBJ2-1; D gene: TRBD1; CDR3 DNA: TGTGCCAGCAGCTTGTCGGACAGGGGGCGGTACAATGAGCAGTTCTTC; CDR3 protein: CASSLSDRGRYNEQFF
clone size: .; V gene: TRBV2; J gene: TRBJ2-5; D gene: .; CDR3 DNA: TGTGCCAGCAGGGACGGACTAGGGGGGGGGCCCGGGGAGACCCAGTACTTC; CDR3 protein: CASRDGLGGGPGETQYF
clone size: .; V gene: TRBV3-1/TRBV3-2; J gene: TRBJ2-7; D gene: TRBD2; CDR3 DNA: TGTGCCAGCAGCCGCCTCATGCCGGGGGGGGGTTGGTACGAGCAGTACTTC; CDR3 protein: CASSRLMPGGGWYEQYF
clone size: once; V gene: TRBV2; J gene: TRBJ2-3; D gene: .; CDR3 DNA: TGTGCCAGCACCCAAGAGGAAGGCACAGATACGCAGTATTTT; CDR3 protein: CASTQEEGTDTQYF
clone size: .; V gene: TRBV4-3; J gene: TRBJ2-3; D gene: TRBD1; CDR3 DNA: TGCGCCAGCAGCCTTGGACAGGGGGAAAGCACAGATACGCAGTATTTT; CDR3 protein: CASSLGQGESTDTQYF
clone size: .; V gene: TRBV28; J gene: TRBJ2-3; D gene: .; CDR3 DNA: TGTGCCAGCAGCAAACTAGCATCCTACTCAGATACGCAGTATTTT; CDR3 protein: CASSKLASYSDTQYF
clone size: .; V gene: TRBV4-2; J gene: TRBJ2-3; D gene: TRBD2; CDR3 DNA: TGTGCCAGCAGCCAAGCTTCGGGGGGGGAGGCTACGCAGTATTTT; CDR3 protein: CASSQASGGEATQYF
clone size: once; V gene: TRBV4-2; J gene: TRBJ2-2; D gene: TRBD1; CDR3 DNA: TGTGCCAGCAGCCAAGCTCGAGGGGGCGCGAACACCGGGGAGCTGTTTTTT; CDR3 protein: CASSQARGGANTGELFF
clone size: .; V gene: TRBV7-3; J gene: TRBJ1-5; D gene: .; CDR3 DNA: TGTGCCAGCAGCGAGTCCAGCAATCAGCCCCAGCATTTT; CDR3 protein: CASSESSNQPQHF
clone size: .; V gene: TRBV10-3; J gene: TRBJ2-5; D gene: .; CDR3 DNA: TGTGCCATCAGTGAGTCGGGAAGGGGGGAGACCCAGTACTTC; CDR3 protein: CAISESGRGETQYF
clone size: .; V gene: TRBV5-4; J gene: TRBJ2-3; D gene: .; CDR3 DNA: TGTGCCAGCAGCCTGCGAAAGCCCGGCACAGATACGCAGTATTTT; CDR3 protein: CASSLRKPGTDTQYF
clone size: .; V gene: TRBV18; J gene: TRBJ1-5; D gene: TRBD1; CDR3 DNA: TGTGCCAGCTCACGACTAGGGACAGAGCCCAATCAGCCCCAGCATTTT; CDR3 protein: CASSRLGTEPNQPQHF
clone size: .; V gene: TRBV7-9; J gene: TRBJ2-3; D gene: .; CDR3 DNA: TGTGCCAGCAGCCGAGGCACAGATACGCAGTATTTT; CDR3 protein: CASSRGTDTQYF
clone size: .; V gene: TRBV6-5; J gene: TRBJ1-2; D gene: .; CDR3 DNA: TGTGCCAGCAGTTACTCAGGTGACAGTCTCTATGGCTACACCTTC; CDR3 protein: CASSYSGDSLYGYTF
clone size: .; V gene: TRBV18; J gene: TRBJ2-2; D gene: TRBD1; CDR3 DNA: TGTGCCAGCTCACCAACTTTAGACAGGGTGTACACCGGGGAGCTGTTTTTT; CDR3 protein: CASSPTLDRVYTGELFF
clone size: .; V gene: TRBV5-1; J gene: TRBJ2-7; D gene: .; CDR3 DNA: TGCGCCAGCAGCGTCCCGGGCTACGAGCAGTACTTC; CDR3 protein: CASSVPGYEQYF
clone size: .; V gene: TRBV25-1; J gene: TRBJ2-1; D gene: TRBD2; CDR3 DNA: TGTGCCAGCAGTTCCGGGGGGGGCTCCTACAATGAGCAGTTCTTC; CDR3 protein: CASSSGGGSYNEQFF
clone size: .; V gene: TRBV28; J gene: TRBJ1-1; D gene: .; CDR3 DNA: TGTGCCAGCAGTCCCGACGGCAGGGAAGCTTTCTTT; CDR3 protein: CASSPDGREAFF
clone size: .; V gene: TRBV12-3/TRBV12-4; J gene: TRBJ2-7; D gene: .; CDR3 DNA: TGTGCCAGCAGTTTAGCGGAGGCAGGTCCTACCTTC; CDR3 protein: CASSLAEAGPTF
clone size: .; V gene: TRBV28; J gene: TRBJ2-1; D gene: .; CDR3 DNA: TGTGCCAGCAGTTTAAACAGGTACCTACAATTTGAGCAGTTCTTC; CDR3 protein: CASSLNRYLQFEQFF
clone size: .; V gene: TRBV6-5; J gene: TRBJ1-6; D gene: .; CDR3 DNA: TGTGCCAGCAGTTACGCCCTGGGGCAGGGGAGTTCACCCCTCCACTTT; CDR3 protein: CASSYALGQGSSPLHF
clone size: .; V gene: TRBV7-3; J gene: TRBJ2-7; D gene: TRBD1; CDR3 DNA: TGTGCCAGCAGCTTGGGACAGGGGTTAGGCGAGCAGTACTTC; CDR3 protein: CASSLGQGLGEQYF
clone size: .; V gene: TRBV5-5; J gene: TRBJ1-1; D gene: TRBD1; CDR3 DNA: TGTGCCAGCAGCCTTACAGGGGGTGGTGAAGCTTTCTTT; CDR3 protein: CASSLTGGGEAFF
clone size: .; V gene: TRBV6-5; J gene: TRBJ1-2; D gene: .; CDR3 DNA: TGTGCCAGCAGTTACTCGATTGATGCGGGCTCGAATGGCTACACCTTC; CDR3 protein: CASSYSIDAGSNGYTF
clone size: .; V gene: TRBV5-5; J gene: TRBJ2-3; D gene: TRBD2; CDR3 DNA: TGTGCCAGCAGCTTGGGACTAGCGGGGGCGCCCCGACGGGATACGCAGTATTTT; CDR3 protein: CASSLGLAGAPRRDTQYF
clone size: .; V gene: TRBV19; J gene: TRBJ1-1; D gene: .; CDR3 DNA: TGTGCCAGTAACGCGGGGAGGGGTGGCCGCGGGGTTGAAGCTTTCTTT; CDR3 protein: CASNAGRGGRGVEAFF
clone size: .; V gene: TRBV9; J gene: TRBJ1-3; D gene: .; CDR3 DNA: TGTGCCAGCAGCCTCCAGGGCGACTCTGGAAACACCATATATTTT; CDR3 protein: CASSLQGDSGNTIYF
clone size: .; V gene: TRBV5-1; J gene: TRBJ2-5; D gene: .; CDR3 DNA: TGCGCCAGCAGGCCCGGCGGCAGGGTTGAGACCCAGTACTTC; CDR3 protein: CASRPGGRVETQYF
clone size: .; V gene: TRBV9; J gene: TRBJ2-7; D gene: TRBD1; CDR3 DNA: TGTGCCAGCAGCGCCGGGACAGACTCCTACGAGCAGTACTTC; CDR3 protein: CASSAGTDSYEQYF
clone size: .; V gene: TRBV3-1/TRBV3-2; J gene: TRBJ1-6; D gene: TRBD1; CDR3 DNA: TGTGCCAGCAGCCAAAGCTCACAGGGGTTCTCACCCCTCCACTTT; CDR3 protein: CASSQSSQGFSPLHF
clone size: .; V gene: TRBV11-2; J gene: TRBJ2-7; D gene: .; CDR3 DNA: TGTGCCAGCAGCTCCCCTCCGGACAGCCTGACCAAGTACTTC; CDR3 protein: CASSSPPDSLTKYF
clone size: .; V gene: TRBV19; J gene: TRBJ2-2; D gene: .; CDR3 DNA: TGTGCCAGTCAGGGGAGCACCGGGGAGCTGTTTTTT; CDR3 protein: CASQGSTGELFF